In its sample, the clone carrying this T cell receptor (beta chain) was seen a few times. The antigen is not known. Bulk tumor gDNA, roughly 600 ng per sample, served as the TCR template. Biopsies, several per primary tumor and spaced far apart, were collected during surgery. With untreated, newly diagnosed non-small cell lung cancer, the patients went on to undergo curative surgery. All donors had received a new diagnosis of non-small cell lung cancer and were undergoing surgery with curative intent. This record belongs to a study of immune heterogeneity within non-small cell lung tumors. It was with 32 V and 13 J primers that multiplex PCR amplified TCR beta CDR3. TCRdb reprocessed the multiplex PCR reads via MiXCR and lists one record per CDR3 protein. The sample consists of about 21,000 distinct CDR3 sequences, around 26% of them appearing once. The CDR3 extends over 17 amino acids. V shed 6 bases and J shed 3 bases, with 22 bases lying between them.

Overall study findings and caveats: The study found identical dominant CDR3 beta clonotypes recurring across tumor sites within a patient, alongside site-unique high-frequency clones.

The source of this sequence is a man aged 40-49 years with non-small cell lung cancer. The chain carries TRBV12-3 or TRBV12-4 and TRBJ2-3; D unresolved. The sequenced material came from lung tumor tissue. CDR3 loop: CASSPWAAGARTDTQYF. In DNA, the CDR3 is TGTGCCAGCAGCCCTTGGGCTGCAGGAGCACGGACAGATACGCAGTATTTT.